This record looks at one T cell receptor beta chain sequence and its context. The antigen remains unidentified. These data originate in a study of cytomegalovirus exposure and HLA in healthy donors. Study background: A preliminary data release comprised about 85 million unique TCRs obtained from HLA-typed donors.

Study observations and caveats: Accurate prediction of HLA-A and HLA-B alleles (for most subjects) was reportedly achieved from TCR beta sequences. A link between a missense DCLRE1C variant and TCR beta V- and J-gene trimming emerged from a later analysis. There was a cluster of highly shared sequence variants that was likely a sequencing artifact.

V dropped 5 bases and J dropped 5; count of bases not matched to a gene: 8. The CDR3 is 14 residues long. Germline CDR1 is SGHNT and CDR2 is YENEEA. It was with 60 Vbeta and 13 Jbeta primers that the PCR ran. Data came from immunoSEQ multiplex PCR; TCRdb stores just in-frame clones and leaves some out. Of around 100,000 clones listed, roughly four fifths are singletons. The source is a man in his thirties or forties in good health and CMV-seropositive. The chain combines TRBV11-3 with TRBJ2-7; the match to TRBD1 covers 8 bases. The sample was PBMCs. The DNA of the CDR3 is TGTGCCAGCAGCCTCAGGACAGGGAATCACGAGCAGTACTTC. It is translated as CASSLRTGNHEQYF.